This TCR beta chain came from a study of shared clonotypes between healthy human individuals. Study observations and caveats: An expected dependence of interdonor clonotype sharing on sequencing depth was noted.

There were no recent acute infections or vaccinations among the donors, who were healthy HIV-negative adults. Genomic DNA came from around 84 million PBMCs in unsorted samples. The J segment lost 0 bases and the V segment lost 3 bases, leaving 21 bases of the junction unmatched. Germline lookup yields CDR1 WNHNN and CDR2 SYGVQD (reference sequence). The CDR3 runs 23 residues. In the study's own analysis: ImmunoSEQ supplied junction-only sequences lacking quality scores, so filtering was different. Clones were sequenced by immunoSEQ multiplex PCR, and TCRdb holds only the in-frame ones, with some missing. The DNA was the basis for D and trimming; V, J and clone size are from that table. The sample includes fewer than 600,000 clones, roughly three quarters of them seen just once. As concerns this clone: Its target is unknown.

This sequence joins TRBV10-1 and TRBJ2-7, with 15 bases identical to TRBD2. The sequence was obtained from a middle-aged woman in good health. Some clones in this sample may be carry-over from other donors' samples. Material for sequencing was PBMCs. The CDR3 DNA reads TGCGCCAGCAGTGATCAGGTACCCGGGACTAGCGGGAGGATTCCGCTCCCCTCCTACGAGCAGTACTTC. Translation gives CASSDQVPGTSGRIPLPSYEQYF.